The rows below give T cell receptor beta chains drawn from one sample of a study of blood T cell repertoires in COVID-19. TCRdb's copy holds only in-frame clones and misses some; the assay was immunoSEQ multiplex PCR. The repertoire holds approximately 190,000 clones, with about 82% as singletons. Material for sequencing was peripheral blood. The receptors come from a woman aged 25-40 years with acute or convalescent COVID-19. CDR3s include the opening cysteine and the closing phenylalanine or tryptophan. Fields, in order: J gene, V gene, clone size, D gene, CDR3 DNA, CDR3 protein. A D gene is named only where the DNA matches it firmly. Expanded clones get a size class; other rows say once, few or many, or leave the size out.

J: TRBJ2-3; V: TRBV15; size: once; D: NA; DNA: TGTGCCACCAGTCCAAGCGTCGGTACGCAGTATTTT; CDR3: CATSPSVGTQYF
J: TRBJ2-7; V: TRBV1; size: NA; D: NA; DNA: TGCACCAGCAGCCAGAGAGGAGGGGACCCCTACGAGCAGTACTTC; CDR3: CTSSQRGGDPYEQYF
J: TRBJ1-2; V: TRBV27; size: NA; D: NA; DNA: TGTGCCAGCAGCAAACAGGGCTTCTATGGCTACACCTTC; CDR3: CASSKQGFYGYTF
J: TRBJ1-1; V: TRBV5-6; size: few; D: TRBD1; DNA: TGTGCCAGCAGTAGACAGGGGATTAACACTGAAGCTTTCTTT; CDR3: CASSRQGINTEAFF
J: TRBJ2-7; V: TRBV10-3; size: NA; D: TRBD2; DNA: TGTGCCATCAGAGAGAGGACTAGCGGGAGCTACGAGCAGTACTTC; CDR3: CAIRERTSGSYEQYF
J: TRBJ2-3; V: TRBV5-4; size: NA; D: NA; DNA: TGTGCCAGCAGCTCTCAACTAGCTTTCGCAGATACGCAGTATTTT; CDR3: CASSSQLAFADTQYF
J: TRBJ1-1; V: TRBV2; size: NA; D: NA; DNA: TGTGCCAGCAGCAAAACTTTCGCCAGGTCTGAAGCTTTCTTT; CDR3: CASSKTFARSEAFF
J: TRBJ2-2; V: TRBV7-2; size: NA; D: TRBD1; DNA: TGTGCCAGCAGCTTTCAGGGGGTTCTGGGGGAGCTGTTTTTT; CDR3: CASSFQGVLGELFF
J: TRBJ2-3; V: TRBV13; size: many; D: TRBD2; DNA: TGTGCCAGCAGCTTATATCGGCGGCTAGCGGGGGCCTCAACGCCAGATACGCAGTATTTT; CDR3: CASSLYRRLAGASTPDTQYF
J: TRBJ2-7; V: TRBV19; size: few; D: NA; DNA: TGTGCCAGTAGTATCGGGGGTGGCTCCTACGAGCAGTACTTC; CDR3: CASSIGGGSYEQYF
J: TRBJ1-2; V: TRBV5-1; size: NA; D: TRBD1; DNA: TGCGCCAGCAGCTCACAGGGGTCTTCGGGTGGCTACACCTTC; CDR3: CASSSQGSSGGYTF
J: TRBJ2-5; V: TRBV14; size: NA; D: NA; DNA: TGTGCCAGCAGCCAGCATAGCTTCCCCGGGCAAGAGACCCAGTACTTC; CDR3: CASSQHSFPGQETQYF
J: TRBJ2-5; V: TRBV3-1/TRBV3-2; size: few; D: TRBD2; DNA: TGTGCCAGCAGCCAAAGACTAGCGGGGGCCTCGGAGACCCAGTACTTC; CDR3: CASSQRLAGASETQYF
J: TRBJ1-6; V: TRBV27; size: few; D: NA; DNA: TGTGCCAGCAGTTTCGTCAGCTCCTATAATTCACCCCTCCACTTT; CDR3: CASSFVSSYNSPLHF
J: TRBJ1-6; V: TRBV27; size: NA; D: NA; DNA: TGTGCCAGCAGTTTATTAAGGGGGTTGATCGGTAATTCACCCCTCCACTTT; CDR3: CASSLLRGLIGNSPLHF